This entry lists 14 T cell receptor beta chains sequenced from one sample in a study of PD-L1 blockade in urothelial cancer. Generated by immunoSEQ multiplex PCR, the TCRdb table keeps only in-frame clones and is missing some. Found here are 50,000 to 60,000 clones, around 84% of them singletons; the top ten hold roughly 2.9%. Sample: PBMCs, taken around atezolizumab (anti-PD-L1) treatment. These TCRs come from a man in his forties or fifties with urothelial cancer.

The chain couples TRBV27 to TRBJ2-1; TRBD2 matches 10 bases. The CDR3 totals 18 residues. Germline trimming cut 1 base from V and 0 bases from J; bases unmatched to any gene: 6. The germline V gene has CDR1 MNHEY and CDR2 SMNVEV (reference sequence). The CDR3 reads CASSLLAGGTSSYNEQFF. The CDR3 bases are TGTGCCAGCAGTTTATTAGCGGGAGGCACAAGCTCCTACAATGAGCAGTTCTTC.

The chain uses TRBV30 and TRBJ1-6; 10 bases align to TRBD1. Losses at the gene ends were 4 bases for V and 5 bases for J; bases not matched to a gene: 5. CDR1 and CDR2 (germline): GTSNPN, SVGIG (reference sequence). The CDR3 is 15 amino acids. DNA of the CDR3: TGTGCCTGGAAAACGGACAGGGGGAATAATTCACCCCTCCACTTT. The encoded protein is CAWKTDRGNNSPLHF.

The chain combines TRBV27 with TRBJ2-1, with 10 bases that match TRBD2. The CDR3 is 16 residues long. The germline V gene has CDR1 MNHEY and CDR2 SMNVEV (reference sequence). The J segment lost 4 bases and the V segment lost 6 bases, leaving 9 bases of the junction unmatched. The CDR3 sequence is CASRNPAGGLYNEQFF. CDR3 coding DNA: TGTGCCAGCAGAAACCCAGCGGGAGGGCTATACAATGAGCAGTTCTTC.

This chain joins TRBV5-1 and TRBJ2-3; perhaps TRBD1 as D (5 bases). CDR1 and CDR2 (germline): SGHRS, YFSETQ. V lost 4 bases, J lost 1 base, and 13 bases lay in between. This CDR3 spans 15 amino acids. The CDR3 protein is CASSNTGLRTDTQYF. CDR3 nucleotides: TGCGCCAGCAGCAACACAGGTCTCCGCACAGATACGCAGTATTTT.

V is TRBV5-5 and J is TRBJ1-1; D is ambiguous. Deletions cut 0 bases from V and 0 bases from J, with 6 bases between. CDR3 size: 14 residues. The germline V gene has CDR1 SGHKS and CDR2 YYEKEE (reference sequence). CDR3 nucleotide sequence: TGTGCCAGCAGCTTGGGGCAGGTGAACACTGAAGCTTTCTTT. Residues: CASSLGQVNTEAFF.

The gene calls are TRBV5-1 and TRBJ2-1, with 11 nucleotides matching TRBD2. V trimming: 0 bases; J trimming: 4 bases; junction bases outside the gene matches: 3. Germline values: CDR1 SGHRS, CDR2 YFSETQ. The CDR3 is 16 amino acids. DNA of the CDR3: TGCGCCAGCAGCTTGGGTTCTAGCGGGGGGTACAATGAGCAGTTCTTC. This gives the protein CASSLGSSGGYNEQFF. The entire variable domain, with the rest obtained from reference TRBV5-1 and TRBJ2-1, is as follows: KAGVTQTPRYLIKTRGQQVTLSCSPISGHRSVSWYQQTPGQGLQFLFEYFSETQRNKGNFPGRFSGRQFSNSRSEMNVSTLELGDSALYLCASSLGSSGGYNEQFFGPGTRLTVL.

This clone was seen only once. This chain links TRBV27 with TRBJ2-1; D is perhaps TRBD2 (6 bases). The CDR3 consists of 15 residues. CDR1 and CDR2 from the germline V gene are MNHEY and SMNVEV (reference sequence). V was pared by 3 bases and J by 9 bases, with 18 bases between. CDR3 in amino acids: CASSFRRELAGEQFF. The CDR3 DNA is TGTGCCAGCAGTTTCCGCAGGGAACTAGCTGGTGAGCAGTTCTTC.

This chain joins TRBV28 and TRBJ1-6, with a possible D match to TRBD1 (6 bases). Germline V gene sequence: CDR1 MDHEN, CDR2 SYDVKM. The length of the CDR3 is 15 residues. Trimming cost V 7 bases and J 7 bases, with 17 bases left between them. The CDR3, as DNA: TGTGCCAGCACCAGCGGGGGGGCGGGAAATTCACCCCTCCACTTT. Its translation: CASTSGGAGNSPLHF.

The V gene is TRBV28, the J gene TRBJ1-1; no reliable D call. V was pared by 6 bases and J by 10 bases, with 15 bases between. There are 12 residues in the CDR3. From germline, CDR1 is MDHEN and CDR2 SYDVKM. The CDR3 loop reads CASRDRGPGAFF. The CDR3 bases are TGTGCCAGCAGAGATCGCGGGCCCGGAGCTTTCTTT.

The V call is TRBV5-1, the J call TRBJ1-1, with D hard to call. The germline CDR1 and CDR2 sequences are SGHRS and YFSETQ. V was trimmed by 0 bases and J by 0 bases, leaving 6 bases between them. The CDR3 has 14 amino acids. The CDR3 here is CASSLGSVNTEAFF. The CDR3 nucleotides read TGCGCCAGCAGCTTGGGGTCGGTGAACACTGAAGCTTTCTTT.

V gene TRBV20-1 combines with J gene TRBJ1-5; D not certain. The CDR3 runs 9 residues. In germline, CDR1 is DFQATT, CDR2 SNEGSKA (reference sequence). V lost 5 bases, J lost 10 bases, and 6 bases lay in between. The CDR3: CSAGQPQHF. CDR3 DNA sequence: TGCAGTGCTGGCCAACCCCAGCATTTT.

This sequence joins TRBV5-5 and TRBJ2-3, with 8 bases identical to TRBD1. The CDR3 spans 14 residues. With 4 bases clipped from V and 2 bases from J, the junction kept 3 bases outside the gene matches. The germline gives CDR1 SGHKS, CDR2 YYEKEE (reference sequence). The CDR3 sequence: CASSGDRLTDTQYF. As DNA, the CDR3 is TGTGCCAGCAGCGGGGACAGGCTCACAGATACGCAGTATTTT.

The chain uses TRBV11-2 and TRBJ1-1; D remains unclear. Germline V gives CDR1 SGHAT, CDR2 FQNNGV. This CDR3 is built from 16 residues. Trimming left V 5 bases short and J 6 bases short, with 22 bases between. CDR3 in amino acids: CASSPLSTERNPEAFF. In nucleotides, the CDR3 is TGTGCCAGCAGCCCCCTTTCGACTGAACGAAATCCTGAAGCTTTCTTT.

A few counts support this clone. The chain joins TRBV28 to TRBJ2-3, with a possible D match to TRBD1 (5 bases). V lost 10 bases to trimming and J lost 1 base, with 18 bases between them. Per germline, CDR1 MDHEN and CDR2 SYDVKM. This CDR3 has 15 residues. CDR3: CANDVGARGTDTQYF. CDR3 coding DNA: TGTGCCAACGACGTAGGGGCGCGTGGCACAGATACGCAGTATTTT.